This T cell receptor (beta chain) was identified during a study of blood T cell repertoires in COVID-19. Turning to the study itself: Both acute and convalescent COVID-19 samples were obtained from the United States, Italy and Spain. In each case, the material was cDNA or gDNA derived from T cells, B-cell-depleted T cells, or PBMCs.

V lost 5 bases and J lost 3; bases outside the gene matches: 5. This CDR3 spans 14 amino acids. Germline V gene lookup returns CDR1 MNHEY and CDR2 SVGEGT. As processed by the authors: Estimates of nucleated cell counts were drawn from the amplification of reference gene primers. This table comes from immunoSEQ multiplex PCR, and its TCRdb copy is limited to in-frame clones, with some not included. Clone size and the V and J calls come from that table; the DNA yielded D and trimming. The sample has more than 60,000 clones, just over 85% seen once. The Seattle patients, enrolled during active infection, were followed longitudinally.

Sequencing was performed on peripheral blood. This receptor was obtained from an older woman with COVID-19, enrolled during active disease. The chain employs TRBV6-2 or TRBV6-3 and TRBJ2-5, with 8 positions matching TRBD2. DNA of the CDR3: TGTGCCAGCAGTGTAGCGGGATCAAAAGAGACCCAGTACTTC. Its translation is CASSVAGSKETQYF.